This paragraph covers one T cell receptor (beta chain) sequence. What it binds is unknown. The data derive from a study of STAT5B mutations in CD4+ large granular lymphocyte leukemia. As for the study in general: Healthy donors showed HLA-associated enrichment of the CDR3 'QG' motif. Study-wide points: Without putative leukemic clones, patient CD4-sorted repertoires remained more clonal than healthy CD4+ repertoires.

Repertoires were generated with immunoSEQ multiplex PCR, while TCRdb's copy carries only in-frame clones and drops some. This sample carries about 30,000 clones, about 78% of them seen once, and the ten largest clones take over 2.5%. Buffy coats from healthy blood donors served as controls. The sequencing sample was made of CD4+ T cells from blood buffy coats. This TCR came from a human donor in good health.

CDR3 loop: CASSLTGLGEKLFF. The CDR3 DNA follows: TGTGCCAGCAGCCTGACAGGGTTGGGGGAAAAACTGTTTTTT. The chain is built from TRBV7-8 and TRBJ1-4, with 7 bases that match TRBD1. Per the germline V gene, CDR1 is SGHVS and CDR2 is FQNEAQ. The V gene end was trimmed by 5 bases and the J gene end by 8 bases; junction bases not matched to a gene: 8. CDR3 size: 14 residues.